This passage covers 20 T cell receptor beta chains from one sample sequenced in a study of T cell repertoires in cytomegalovirus infection. Their antigens are not known. MiXCR, applied by TCRdb to the reads, yields one record per CDR3 protein. The table includes hundreds of thousands of distinct CDR3 sequences, around 32% detected once. The sample here was cultured PBMCs, taken from culture after CMV antigen stimulation. Every receptor here comes from a human donor in good health (CMV status not recorded). Some clones in this sample may be carry-over from other donors' samples.

There are many counts of this clonotype. The J gene is TRBJ2-1, the V gene TRBV6-2 or TRBV6-3, with 7 bases lining up with TRBD1. Per germline, CDR1 MNHEY and CDR2 SVGEGT. CDR3 length equals 19 residues. V dropped 6 bases and J dropped 5; count of bases not matched to a gene: 22. The CDR3 here is CASRKTTGTAKIEDNEQFF. CDR3 DNA sequence: TGTGCCAGCAGGAAAACAACCGGGACAGCAAAAATAGAAGACAATGAGCAGTTCTTC.

This clonotype was recorded once. The CDR3 sequence: CSAPRPEGSYNEQFF. As DNA, the CDR3 is TGCAGTGCCCCCAGGCCGGAGGGGTCCTACAATGAGCAGTTCTTC. The chain carries TRBV20-1 and TRBJ2-1, with D tentatively TRBD2 (6 bases). The CDR3 sequence is 15 residues long. Germline V gives CDR1 DFQATT, CDR2 SNEGSKA (reference sequence). V was trimmed by 6 bases and J by 1 base, leaving 16 bases between them.

The V gene is TRBV12-3 or TRBV12-4, the J gene TRBJ2-1; no reliable D call. V lost 4 bases to trimming and J lost 5 bases, with 9 bases between them. CDR3 length: 13 amino acids. The CDR3 coding sequence is TGTGCCAGCAGTTCATATACAAACAATGAGCAGTTCTTC. Translation: CASSSYTNNEQFF.

The genes are TRBV12-5 and TRBJ1-1; no clear D. This CDR3 contains 13 residues. Germline lookup yields CDR1 LGHNT and CDR2 FRNRAP. V was shortened by 7 bases and J by 2 bases, with 11 bases between the two germline ends. The CDR3 coding sequence is TGTGCTAGTGCCTGGGGTTCCAACACTGAAGCTTTCTTT. Amino acid sequence: CASAWGSNTEAFF.

This clonotype was detected many times. V gene TRBV7-9 combines with J gene TRBJ2-3; possibly TRBD1 for D (7 bases). The V end was cut by 1 base, the J end by 7 bases, with 15 bases between. Germline lookup yields CDR1 SEHNR and CDR2 FQNEAQ (reference sequence). CDR3 length: 15 amino acids. This chain's CDR3 is CASSLVEGARHTQYF. The CDR3 DNA sequence: TGTGCCAGCAGCTTAGTGGAGGGGGCGCGACATACGCAGTATTTT.

There are a few counts of this clonotype. The chain joins TRBV7-2 to TRBJ1-4, with no clear D. V shed 2 bases and J shed 6 bases, with 7 bases lying between them. Germline CDR1 SGHTA, CDR2 FQGNSA. The CDR3 runs to 13 residues. CDR3 sequence reads: CASSLFRDEKLFF. The CDR3, as DNA: TGTGCCAGCAGCTTATTCCGCGATGAAAAACTGTTTTTT.

The sample holds a few counts of this clonotype. This chain uses TRBV6-1 with TRBJ1-5; D gene unclear. This CDR3 is 14 amino acids long. Germline-derived CDR1 and CDR2 are MNHNS and SASEGT. Trimming took 8 bases from V and 9 from J, leaving 20 bases between them. The CDR3 spells CASSQPHLTRPQHF. DNA for the CDR3: TGTGCCAGCTCTCAACCCCACTTAACGAGGCCCCAGCATTTT.

The chain employs TRBV7-8 and TRBJ2-7, with D tentatively TRBD2 (6 bases). The CDR3 extends over 15 amino acids. Per germline, CDR1 SGHVS and CDR2 FQNEAQ. The V end lost 3 bases, the J end lost 2 bases, and 14 bases lay between the germline ends. The CDR3 region is CASSLGSGYTYEQYF. CDR3 bases: TGTGCCAGCAGCTTGGGTAGCGGCTATACCTACGAGCAGTACTTC.

This sequence joins TRBV7-9 and TRBJ2-2; a weak D match, TRBD2 (6 bases). V dropped 3 bases and J dropped 3 bases, with 8 bases sitting between them. This CDR3 spans 14 amino acids. The germline CDR1 and CDR2 sequences are SEHNR and FQNEAQ (reference sequence). The CDR3 region is CASSFPSDTGELFF. The CDR3 DNA reads as TGTGCCAGCAGCTTTCCTAGCGACACCGGGGAGCTGTTTTTT. Looking up the rest from reference TRBV7-9 and TRBJ2-2 gives the full variable domain: DTGVSQNPRHKITKRGQNVTFRCDPISEHNRLYWYRQTLGQGPEFLTYFQNEAQLEKSRLLSDRFSAERPKGSFSTLEIQRTEQGDSAMYLCASSFPSDTGELFFGEGSRLTVL.

This chain connects TRBV29-1 to TRBJ1-2; perhaps TRBD1 as D (6 bases). The CDR3 runs 13 residues. Germline CDR1 is SQVTM and CDR2 is ANQGSEA. V was trimmed by 7 bases and J by 3 bases, leaving 15 bases between them. CDR3 coding DNA: TGCAGCGCCTACCCCACAGGGTACTATGGCTACACCTTC. Its translation: CSAYPTGYYGYTF.

The sample holds a few counts of this clonotype. The rearrangement uses TRBV7-9 and TRBJ2-1, with 7 bases fitting TRBD1. Germline lookup yields CDR1 SEHNR and CDR2 FQNEAQ (reference sequence). The CDR3 spans 18 residues. Unmatched junction bases numbered 12, after V lost 3 bases and J lost 1 base. CDR3 loop: CASSFSILGQPSYNEQFF. In nucleotides, the CDR3 is TGTGCCAGCAGCTTTTCCATCCTGGGACAGCCGTCCTACAATGAGCAGTTCTTC.

This chain joins TRBV4-3 and TRBJ2-3; TRBD2 agrees at 11 bases. CDR3 length equals 16 residues. Germline-derived CDR1 and CDR2 are LGHNA and YSLEER. The junction had 1 base not matched to a gene; V was cut back by 2 bases and J by 0 bases. This CDR3 reads CASSQLAGGSTDTQYF. In DNA, the CDR3 is TGCGCCAGCAGCCAATTAGCGGGAGGGAGCACAGATACGCAGTATTTT.

This clonotype showed up just a few times. The V gene is TRBV7-9, the J gene TRBJ1-2, with D maybe TRBD1 (6 bases). The CDR3 sequence is 12 residues long. The germline gives CDR1 SEHNR, CDR2 FQNEAQ (reference sequence). Trimming pared 5 bases from V and 7 bases from J, leaving 11 bases between. The CDR3 here is CASSRAGAGYTF. The CDR3 DNA reads TGTGCCAGCAGCCGGGCAGGGGCTGGCTACACCTTC.

This clonotype came up a few times. The chain employs TRBV4-1 and TRBJ1-1, with 8 bases fitting TRBD1. Losses at the gene ends were 4 bases for V and 2 bases for J; bases not matched to a gene: 9. The CDR3 loop spans 16 amino acids. Germline V gene data show CDR1 as MGHRA and CDR2 as YSYEKL. The CDR3 region is CASSLGTGGTNTEAFF. The CDR3 bases are TGCGCCAGCAGCCTGGGGACAGGTGGGACCAACACTGAAGCTTTCTTT.

The rearrangement uses TRBV28 and TRBJ1-1, with D perhaps matching TRBD1 (6 bases). The germline V and J ends were trimmed by 4 bases and 7 bases, with 16 bases remaining between them. CDR1 is MDHEN and CDR2 is SYDVKM in the germline V gene. The CDR3 runs to 14 residues. CDR3 nucleotides: TGTGCCAGCAGTTCCCCCATCAGGGGATTTGAAGCTTTCTTT. Protein product: CASSSPIRGFEAFF.

J is TRBJ2-7 and V is TRBV7-9, with 7 nucleotides matching TRBD1. Germline lookup yields CDR1 SEHNR and CDR2 FQNEAQ (reference sequence). Losses at the gene ends were 2 bases for V and 0 bases for J; bases not matched to a gene: 13. The CDR3 loop spans 18 amino acids. CDR3 in amino acids: CASSLKVGTAGVSYEQYF. In nucleotides, the CDR3 is TGTGCCAGCAGCTTAAAAGTAGGGACAGCTGGTGTCTCCTACGAGCAGTACTTC.

The V gene is TRBV28, the J gene TRBJ2-5; TRBD2 agrees at 8 bases. The CDR3 covers 15 residues. Germline V gives CDR1 MDHEN, CDR2 SYDVKM. V shed 7 bases, J shed 5 bases, and the junction held 12 bases outside the gene matches. The CDR3 DNA follows: TGTGCCAGCACCTCCCCCGGGAGGGTGATGGAGACCCAGTACTTC. Translation: CASTSPGRVMETQYF.

This clonotype was counted at least ten times. V and J are TRBV12-3 or TRBV12-4 and TRBJ1-6; no clear D gene. The CDR3 length is 13 residues. The V end was cut by 5 bases, the J end by 0 bases, with 2 bases between. In DNA form, the CDR3 reads TGTGCCAGCAGTAGCTCCTATAATTCACCCCTCCACTTT. Translating gives CASSSSYNSPLHF.

CDR3 region: CASSQRGETQYF. CDR3 DNA sequence: TGTGCCAGCAGCCAGAGAGGGGAGACCCAGTACTTC. The chain has TRBV7-9 and TRBJ2-5; weak D call: TRBD2 (5 bases). The CDR3 runs 12 residues. Germline CDR1 SEHNR, CDR2 FQNEAQ (reference sequence). V was shortened by 5 bases and J by 5 bases, with 9 bases between the two germline ends.

This clonotype was counted a few times. The chain couples TRBV11-2 to TRBJ1-3; D ambiguous. The length of the CDR3 is 16 residues. Germline V CDR1 and CDR2: SGHAT, FQNNGV. V lost 1 base, J lost 0 bases, and 10 bases lay in between. CDR3 residues: CASSLGTGTSGNTIYF. CDR3 in DNA: TGTGCCAGCAGCTTAGGGACGGGAACCTCTGGAAACACCATATATTTT.